Following are 27 T cell receptor beta chains from one sample sequenced in a study of blood T cells in healthy people across ages. Primed by a sample-barcoded 5' primer and a J-beta primer mix, a second PCR proceeded for 7 to 11 cycles. One entry per CDR3 protein, called by TCRdb with MiXCR from the 5' RACE reads. Among hundreds of thousands of distinct CDR3 sequences listed, around half were seen once. Sequenced material: blood. Every receptor here comes from a man of 80 years or more in good health.

The J gene is TRBJ2-7, the V gene TRBV6-1; the match to TRBD2 covers 16 bases. CDR1 and CDR2 from the germline V gene are MNHNS and SASEGT. V shed 0 bases and J 0 bases; nucleotides not matched to a gene: 5. The CDR3 spans 19 residues. The CDR3 sequence: CASSEAGGLAGGSSYEQYF. The CDR3 DNA reads as TGTGCCAGCAGTGAAGCGGGGGGACTAGCGGGAGGGAGCTCCTACGAGCAGTACTTC.

V gene TRBV29-1 combines with J gene TRBJ2-5; maybe TRBD1 (8 bases). Trimming removed 6 bases from V and 2 bases from J, with 16 bases in between. The CDR3 has 14 residues. Germline V gene data show CDR1 as SQVTM and CDR2 as ANQGSEA. The CDR3 is CSVHRGGYQETQYF. CDR3 coding DNA: TGCAGCGTCCACAGGGGGGGTTATCAAGAGACCCAGTACTTC.

The J gene is TRBJ2-1, the V gene TRBV29-1; perhaps TRBD2 as D (6 bases). Per germline, CDR1 SQVTM and CDR2 ANQGSEA. CDR3 length: 13 amino acids. Trimming left V 4 bases short and J 8 bases short, with 15 bases between. The CDR3 here is CSVGGTATHEQFF. Written as DNA, the CDR3 is TGCAGCGTTGGCGGGACCGCCACACATGAGCAGTTCTTC.

The rearrangement uses TRBV7-9 and TRBJ1-1, with 9 nucleotides matching TRBD1. V was pared by 5 bases and J by 3 bases, with 4 bases of the junction left unmatched. The CDR3 length is 14 residues. Germline CDR1 reads SEHNR; CDR2 reads FQNEAQ (reference sequence). CDR3 loop: CASSPRTGDTEAFF. The CDR3 nucleotides read TGTGCCAGCAGCCCCCGGACAGGGGACACTGAAGCTTTCTTT.

This clonotype was found a few times. The chain uses TRBV20-1 and TRBJ1-1; tentative D call: TRBD1 (5 bases). Germline CDR1 DFQATT, CDR2 SNEGSKA (reference sequence). This CDR3 has 13 residues. Deletions cut 6 bases from V and 10 bases from J, with 21 bases between. In DNA, the CDR3 is TGCAGTGCGATTCTCCCGGGGGGGAATTTAGCTTTCTTT. Protein sequence: CSAILPGGNLAFF.

This clonotype was seen a few times. The V call is TRBV27, the J call TRBJ2-1, with 13 bases identical to TRBD2. Per the germline V gene, CDR1 is MNHEY and CDR2 is SMNVEV (reference sequence). The CDR3 has 13 amino acids. V dropped 8 bases and J dropped 6; count of bases not matched to a gene: 1. The CDR3 loop is CASRLAGGNEQFF. The CDR3 nucleotides are TGTGCCAGCCGACTAGCGGGAGGCAATGAGCAGTTCTTC.

The chain recombines TRBV28 with TRBJ1-3; D is unclear. Trimming shortened V by 2 bases and J by 2 bases, and 7 bases separated the two germline ends. Germline lookup yields CDR1 MDHEN and CDR2 SYDVKM. The CDR3 length is 14 residues. The chain's CDR3 is CASSLVATGNTIYF. Here the CDR3 DNA reads TGTGCCAGCAGTTTAGTAGCAACTGGAAACACCATATATTTT.

This clonotype has a handful of counts. The J gene is TRBJ1-2, the V gene TRBV7-9, with TRBD1 matching over 7 bases. Germline CDR1 is SEHNR and CDR2 is FQNEAQ (reference sequence). The CDR3 contains 16 residues. V shed 0 bases, J shed 6 bases, and the junction held 10 bases outside the gene matches. CDR3 protein: CASSLASDRDGDGYTF. CDR3 DNA sequence: TGTGCCAGCAGCTTAGCCTCCGACAGGGATGGCGATGGCTACACCTTC.

The gene calls are TRBV12-5 and TRBJ2-1; D call uncertain. Germline V gene sequence: CDR1 LGHNT, CDR2 FRNRAP. The V gene lost 1 base and the J gene lost 8 bases, with 6 bases spanning the gap. This CDR3 region has 12 residues. CDR3 sequence reads: CASGLAEDEQFF. The CDR3 DNA reads TGTGCTAGTGGTTTGGCTGAGGATGAGCAGTTCTTC.

As concerns this clonotype: This may be a read error: a much more frequent sequence differs by one nucleotide. The rearrangement joins TRBV6-5 to TRBJ2-1, with D perhaps TRBD1 (6 bases). The CDR3 is 16 amino acids. Looked up from germline, CDR1 is MNHEY and CDR2 is SVGAGI. Trimming took 6 bases from V and 4 from J, leaving 19 bases between them. CDR3 nucleotide sequence: TGTGCCAGCAGGTCCTTAGAACAGGGAAATTACAATGAGCAGTTCTTC. Translated: CASRSLEQGNYNEQFF.

This clonotype was found a few times. This sequence joins TRBV5-1 and TRBJ2-7; tentatively, D is TRBD1 (6 bases). From germline, CDR1 is SGHRS and CDR2 YFSETQ. The CDR3 extends over 16 amino acids. Trimming cost V 4 bases and J 3 bases, with 20 bases left between them. The DNA of the CDR3 is TGCGCCAGCAGCCCGCGTACAGGGAGCGGTAGCTACGAGCAGTACTTC. It specifies CASSPRTGSGSYEQYF. Using reference TRBV5-1 and TRBJ2-7 for the parts outside the CDR3, the full variable domain is KAGVTQTPRYLIKTRGQQVTLSCSPISGHRSVSWYQQTPGQGLQFLFEYFSETQRNKGNFPGRFSGRQFSNSRSEMNVSTLELGDSALYLCASSPRTGSGSYEQYFGPGTRLTVT.

The chain has TRBV4-3 and TRBJ2-1, with D uncertain. V gave up 5 bases and J gave up 0 bases, with 8 bases separating them. This CDR3 spans 14 amino acids. Germline V gene lookup returns CDR1 LGHNA and CDR2 YSLEER. CDR3 in amino acids: CASSGLVSYNEQFF. As DNA, the CDR3 is TGCGCCAGCAGCGGGCTAGTCTCCTACAATGAGCAGTTCTTC.

V and J are TRBV29-1 and TRBJ1-1, with D tentatively TRBD1 (5 bases). V was shortened by 7 bases and J by 8 bases, with 20 bases between the two germline ends. CDR1 SQVTM and CDR2 ANQGSEA come from the germline V gene. The CDR3 contains 13 residues. The DNA for the CDR3 is TGCAGCGCCCACCCAGCAGGGAGGCCCGAAGCTTTCTTT. Amino acids: CSAHPAGRPEAFF.

The V and J genes are TRBV28 and TRBJ1-2, with 7 bases lining up with TRBD1. The germline gives CDR1 MDHEN, CDR2 SYDVKM. The CDR3 is made up of 17 amino acids. V was clipped by 2 bases and J by 4 bases; unmatched bases: 13. CDR3 DNA: TGTGCCAGCAGTTTACCCCAGGGGGGGGCGCTGAGCTATGGCTACACCTTC. Translated, it gives CASSLPQGGALSYGYTF.

V is TRBV20-1 and J is TRBJ2-7, with D possibly being TRBD2 (5 bases). Germline loops: CDR1 DFQATT, CDR2 SNEGSKA (reference sequence). V was clipped by 5 bases and J by 3 bases, with 14 bases between them. This CDR3 is 13 amino acids long. The CDR3 DNA follows: TGCAGTGCTGGGCAGCGGAGCAGCTACGAGCAGTACTTC. Translated: CSAGQRSSYEQYF.

This clonotype showed up just a few times. The chain uses TRBV3-1 and TRBJ2-4; 7 positions agree with TRBD2. The germline CDR1 and CDR2 sequences are LGHDT and YNNKEL (reference sequence). The CDR3 is 14 amino acids. Losses at the gene ends were 4 bases for V and 8 bases for J; bases not matched to a gene: 8. DNA for the CDR3: TGTGCCAGCAGCCCGCAGGGAGGGACGGACATTCAGTACTTC. This gives the protein CASSPQGGTDIQYF.

The chain uses TRBV27 and TRBJ2-5; 7 bases agree with TRBD2. Germline CDR1 MNHEY, CDR2 SMNVEV (reference sequence). J lost 5 bases, V lost 6 bases, and 21 bases had no gene match. CDR3 length: 18 residues. The CDR3 DNA sequence: TGTGCCAGCAGCCCTGGCTCGGGGGGACTCAAGAGGGTGGAGACCCAGTACTTC. It encodes CASSPGSGGLKRVETQYF.

The chain combines TRBV4-1 with TRBJ2-5, with TRBD1 matching 9 bases. Looked up from germline, CDR1 is MGHRA and CDR2 is YSYEKL. V was pared by 0 bases and J by 5 bases, with 4 bases of the junction left unmatched. CDR3 length: 15 residues. For the CDR3, the DNA is TGCGCCAGCAGCCAAGAACAGGGGGCGTGGGAGACCCAGTACTTC. Translating gives CASSQEQGAWETQYF.

This rearrangement joins TRBV7-9 to TRBJ1-5; 7 bases agree with TRBD1. Looked up from germline, CDR1 is SEHNR and CDR2 is FQNEAQ (reference sequence). The CDR3 consists of 15 residues. V dropped 5 bases and J dropped 2; count of bases not matched to a gene: 6. The CDR3 sequence is CASSTTGERNQPQHF. In DNA, the CDR3 is TGTGCCAGCAGCACCACAGGGGAACGCAATCAGCCCCAGCATTTT.

The rearrangement links TRBV12-3 or TRBV12-4 to TRBJ1-3; no reliable D call. This CDR3 region has 14 residues. V lost 2 bases and J 0 bases, leaving 5 bases between the germline ends. CDR3 DNA: TGTGCCAGCAGTTTATTCAGCTCTGGAAACACCATATATTTT. Translating gives CASSLFSSGNTIYF.

A note on this clonotype: Given a much more abundant clone one base away, this may be a read error. This chain connects TRBV7-8 to TRBJ1-2; D perhaps matches TRBD1 (6 bases). Germline-derived CDR1 and CDR2 are SGHVS and FQNEAQ. This CDR3 spans 15 amino acids. The CDR3: CVSSSQLRQVDGYTF. In nucleotides, the CDR3 is TGTGTCAGCAGCTCCCAGTTAAGACAGGTGGATGGCTACACCTTC.

Turning to this clonotype: One end of the junction does not line up with germline, which may come from a read error. This sequence joins TRBV11-2 and TRBJ2-1, with 7 bases lining up with TRBD2. The CDR3 length is 16 residues. Germline CDR1 and CDR2: SGHAT and FQNNGV. CDR3 DNA: TGTGCCGGCAGCTATGACTTTAGCGGGCTATACAATGAGCAGTTCTTC. Amino acids: CAGSYDFSGLYNEQFF. The full variable domain, rest sourced from reference TRBV11-2 and TRBJ2-1, is EAGVAQSPRYKIIEKRQSVAFWCNPISGHATLYWYQQILGQGPKLLIQFQNNGVVDDSQLPKDRFSAERLKGVDSTLKIQPAKLEDSAVYLCAGSYDFSGLYNEQFFGPGTRLTVL.

V is TRBV7-2 and J is TRBJ1-1; no firm D call. CDR1 is SGHTA and CDR2 is FQGNSA in the germline V gene. This CDR3 is 14 amino acids long. Between the trimmed V and J ends, which lost 5 bases and 4 bases, there was a span of 14 bases. The DNA of the CDR3 is TGTGCCAGCAGCCGAGACCTTGGGATCACTGAAGCTTTCTTT. Protein sequence: CASSRDLGITEAFF.

This clonotype appeared once. The chain joins TRBV4-3 to TRBJ2-7, with 9 bases lining up with TRBD1. Trimming removed 0 bases from V and 2 bases from J; junction bases left unmatched: 2. This CDR3 comprises 15 residues. The germline CDR1 and CDR2 sequences are LGHNA and YSLEER. The CDR3 sequence: CASSQDDRGTYEQYF. In nucleotides, the CDR3 is TGCGCCAGCAGCCAAGACGACAGGGGGACCTACGAGCAGTACTTC.

The genes are TRBV27 and TRBJ1-1; D gene uncertain. The CDR3 length is 15 residues. With 1 base removed from V and 1 base from J, the gap between germline ends came to 10 bases. Germline V gene data show CDR1 as MNHEY and CDR2 as SMNVEV (reference sequence). The CDR3 sequence: CASSLFAAGNTEAFF. In DNA, the CDR3 is TGTGCCAGCAGTTTATTTGCAGCAGGGAACACTGAAGCTTTCTTT.

The V call is TRBV18, the J call TRBJ1-6, with TRBD1 matching 7 bases. V shed 3 bases, J shed 8 bases, and the junction held 10 bases outside the gene matches. Per the germline V gene, CDR1 is KGHSH and CDR2 is LQKENI. The CDR3 runs to 16 residues. The CDR3 DNA reads TGTGCCAGCTCACCGCAATCGACAGGGAACCATTCACCCCTCCACTTT. Its protein product is CASSPQSTGNHSPLHF.

A few counts support this clonotype. V is TRBV7-6 and J is TRBJ2-3; TRBD1 is a possible D gene (5 bases). V was clipped by 6 bases and J by 1 base, with 5 bases between them. The CDR3 is 12 amino acids. CDR1 is SGHVS, CDR2 FNYEAQ, per germline. CDR3 protein: CASRQGTDTQYF. Here the CDR3 DNA reads TGTGCCAGCAGACAGGGCACAGATACGCAGTATTTT. Full variable domain (outside the CDR3, taken from reference TRBV7-6 and TRBJ2-3): GAGVSQSPRYKVTKRGQDVALRCDPISGHVSLYWYRQALGQGPEFLTYFNYEAQQDKSGLPNDRFSAERPEGSISTLTIQRTEQRDSAMYRCASRQGTDTQYFGPGTRLTVL.